This T cell receptor beta chain appears in the sequencing data of a study of Ad26.COV2.S vaccination and SARS-CoV-2 variants. Turning to the study itself: Dosing was one shot or two shots 56 days apart.

Treatment meaning: approximately 18 received Ad26.COV2.S at low or high dose, single or two shots; several received placebo; per-sample allocation not given. Samples analyzed were those drawn on day 63 after the first vaccine or placebo injection. An Ad26 vector expressing Wuhan-strain SARS-CoV-2 spike constituted the vaccine. General observations from the study: The TCR-based breadth and depth measures might underestimate overall T cell responses. Measurement of non-spike TCR breadth gave similar results in vaccine and placebo recipients.

Notes on this clone: Its antigen is currently unknown.

This table comes from immunoSEQ multiplex PCR, and its TCRdb copy is limited to in-frame clones, with some not included. The profile covers about 350,000 clones, with about 85% appearing a single time and roughly 3.5% taken by the ten largest. Looked up from germline, CDR1 is MGHRA and CDR2 is YSYEKL. The CDR3 contains 15 residues. Between the trimmed V and J ends, which lost 0 bases and 7 bases, there was a span of 13 bases. V is TRBV4-1 and J is TRBJ2-1, with D uncertain. The starting material was peripheral blood, obtained in a trial of Ad26.COV2.S vaccine versus placebo. This TCR derives from a person between 18 and 59 years old who received the Ad26.COV2.S COVID-19 vaccine or a placebo. Here the CDR3 reads CASSQDGTRINEQFF. For the CDR3, the DNA is TGCGCCAGCAGCCAAGACGGAACACGGATTAATGAGCAGTTCTTC.